The 11 T cell receptor beta chains given below trace back to one sample, sequenced in a study of T cell responses to AZD1222 COVID-19 vaccine. The assay was immunoSEQ multiplex PCR, and TCRdb's table has in-frame clones only and misses some. This sample has 100,000 to 110,000 clones, with around 90% found just once. The sequencing used peripheral blood, collected on day 0 of AZD1222 vaccination. The receptors stem from an adult in good health.

This chain uses TRBV9 with TRBJ1-5; D unclear. The V end was cut by 0 bases, the J end by 5 bases, with 6 bases between. Germline-derived CDR1 and CDR2 are SGDLS and YYNGEE. The CDR3 runs 13 residues. The CDR3 loop is CASSVDSDQPQHF. DNA for the CDR3: TGTGCCAGCAGCGTAGATTCTGATCAGCCCCAGCATTTT.

The chain employs TRBV6-5 and TRBJ2-3, with 7 positions matching TRBD2. V was pared by 5 bases and J by 0 bases, with 5 bases of the junction left unmatched. This CDR3 is built from 15 residues. The V gene's germline CDR1 is MNHEY and CDR2 SVGAGI. CDR3 coding DNA: TGTGCCAGCAGTCCACTGACTAGCAGCACAGATACGCAGTATTTT. Its protein is CASSPLTSSTDTQYF.

This chain links TRBV7-6 with TRBJ2-1; 8 positions match TRBD1. This CDR3 region has 17 residues. Losses at the gene ends were 0 bases for V and 12 bases for J; bases not matched to a gene: 16. The germline V gene has CDR1 SGHVS and CDR2 FNYEAQ. DNA for the CDR3: TGTGCCAGCAGCTTAGCTCGGACAGGGCTATTACTAGCACCGCAGTTCTTC. Translated, it gives CASSLARTGLLLAPQFF. Combining the CDR3 with reference TRBV7-6 and TRBJ2-1 gives the whole variable domain GAGVSQSPRYKVTKRGQDVALRCDPISGHVSLYWYRQALGQGPEFLTYFNYEAQQDKSGLPNDRFSAERPEGSISTLTIQRTEQRDSAMYRCASSLARTGLLLAPQFFGPGTRLTVL.

The chain carries TRBV27 and TRBJ1-4; 8 positions match TRBD1. V trimming: 6 bases; J trimming: 1 base; junction bases outside the gene matches: 7. CDR3 size: 16 residues. Germline CDR1 and CDR2: MNHEY and SMNVEV (reference sequence). The CDR3 DNA is TGTGCCAGCAGAGGGACAGGTTTTTTAACTAATGAAAAACTGTTTTTT. Its protein product is CASRGTGFLTNEKLFF.

This clone has a single count. The J gene is TRBJ1-1, the V gene TRBV7-8; D gene uncertain. Germline CDR1 and CDR2: SGHVS and FQNEAQ. V lost 2 bases, J lost 1 base, and 11 bases lay in between. CDR3 size: 15 residues. The CDR3 loop reads CASSLSGKWNTEAFF. The CDR3 nucleotides read TGTGCCAGCAGCTTAAGCGGAAAATGGAACACTGAAGCTTTCTTT.

The chain couples TRBV5-4 to TRBJ2-1, with TRBD2 matching over 7 bases. The CDR3 loop spans 16 amino acids. The germline V gene has CDR1 SGHNT and CDR2 YYREEE (reference sequence). J was trimmed by 6 bases and V by 4 bases; bases with no gene match: 13. The CDR3 DNA is TGTGCCAGCAGCCTTAACGTCGGGGTAGCGGGCAATGAGCAGTTCTTC. Protein: CASSLNVGVAGNEQFF. Full variable domain (remainder filled in from reference TRBV5-4 and TRBJ2-1): ETGVTQSPTHLIKTRGQQVTLRCSSQSGHNTVSWYQQALGQGPQFIFQYYREEENGRGNFPPRFSGLQFPNYSSELNVNALELDDSALYLCASSLNVGVAGNEQFFGPGTRLTVL.

The V gene is TRBV6-4, the J gene TRBJ2-2; D might be TRBD1 (6 bases). Germline assignment: CDR1 MRHNA and CDR2 SNTAGT. The CDR3 loop spans 16 amino acids. The germline V and J ends were trimmed by 0 bases and 3 bases, with 11 bases remaining between them. CDR3 DNA: TGTGCCAGCAGTGACTCGAAAGAGGGGGACACCGGGGAGCTGTTTTTT. Translating gives CASSDSKEGDTGELFF.

The gene calls are TRBV7-3 and TRBJ2-2, with 7 bases fitting TRBD1. CDR1 SGHTA and CDR2 FQGTGA come from the germline V gene. There are 16 residues in the CDR3. Losses at the gene ends were 4 bases for V and 0 bases for J; bases not matched to a gene: 5. CDR3 in DNA: TGTGCCAGCAGCTCCAGACAGGGATCGAACACCGGGGAGCTGTTTTTT. Protein product: CASSSRQGSNTGELFF.

The chain joins TRBV15 to TRBJ1-5; 10 bases fit TRBD1. CDR1 and CDR2 from the germline V gene are LNHNV and YYDKDF (reference sequence). The CDR3 length is 16 residues. Losses at the gene ends were 1 base for V and 4 bases for J; bases not matched to a gene: 4. This CDR3 reads CATSRGGTGVNQPQHF. CDR3 coding DNA: TGTGCCACCAGCAGAGGTGGGACAGGGGTTAATCAGCCCCAGCATTTT.

The rearrangement joins TRBV5-1 to TRBJ1-1; the match to TRBD1 covers 8 bases. CDR1 is SGHRS, CDR2 YFSETQ, per germline. Trimming removed 4 bases from V and 0 bases from J; junction bases left unmatched: 5. This CDR3 contains 15 residues. The CDR3: CASSPLGQVNTEAFF. The CDR3 nucleotides read TGCGCCAGCAGCCCCCTGGGACAGGTGAACACTGAAGCTTTCTTT.

This chain uses TRBV5-1 with TRBJ1-1; 7 bases fit TRBD1. CDR1 and CDR2 from the germline V gene are SGHRS and YFSETQ. The V gene end was trimmed by 0 bases and the J gene end by 2 bases; junction bases not matched to a gene: 1. This CDR3 has 14 residues. The CDR3, as DNA: TGCGCCAGCAGCTTGGGGGACAGTAACACTGAAGCTTTCTTT. Protein product: CASSLGDSNTEAFF.